The rows below give T cell receptor beta chains drawn from one sample of a study of cytomegalovirus exposure and HLA in healthy donors. The table came from immunoSEQ multiplex PCR; TCRdb's copy has only in-frame clones and leaves some out. This table has 160,000 or so clones, roughly 85% appearing once. Sequences were obtained from PBMCs. The receptors here all came from a woman between 40 and 50 years old in good health and CMV-seronegative. Both conserved end residues are part of each CDR3. The size field is filled for only some rows; it gives once, few, many or a size class.

V gene: TRBV7-6; clone size: .; CDR3 protein: CASSYGTGGDEQYF
V gene: TRBV6-1; clone size: few; CDR3 protein: CASSEGTGSSYEQYF
V gene: TRBV19; clone size: .; CDR3 protein: CASSIAGSSSYEQYF
V gene: TRBV9; clone size: .; CDR3 protein: CASSVAAGAGEAFF
V gene: TRBV7-2; clone size: .; CDR3 protein: CASSSQIAGAYEQYF
V gene: TRBV6-6; clone size: .; CDR3 protein: CASRRAGVTPYNEQFF
V gene: TRBV4-1; clone size: .; CDR3 protein: CASSQDPGKPQHF
V gene: TRBV7-9; clone size: few; CDR3 protein: CASSAGAYNSPLHF
V gene: TRBV6-1; clone size: .; CDR3 protein: CASGFEGVHEQYF
V gene: TRBV7-9; clone size: .; CDR3 protein: CASSSDRGGTNEKLFF
V gene: TRBV12-2; clone size: .; CDR3 protein: CASRARQGADTEAFF